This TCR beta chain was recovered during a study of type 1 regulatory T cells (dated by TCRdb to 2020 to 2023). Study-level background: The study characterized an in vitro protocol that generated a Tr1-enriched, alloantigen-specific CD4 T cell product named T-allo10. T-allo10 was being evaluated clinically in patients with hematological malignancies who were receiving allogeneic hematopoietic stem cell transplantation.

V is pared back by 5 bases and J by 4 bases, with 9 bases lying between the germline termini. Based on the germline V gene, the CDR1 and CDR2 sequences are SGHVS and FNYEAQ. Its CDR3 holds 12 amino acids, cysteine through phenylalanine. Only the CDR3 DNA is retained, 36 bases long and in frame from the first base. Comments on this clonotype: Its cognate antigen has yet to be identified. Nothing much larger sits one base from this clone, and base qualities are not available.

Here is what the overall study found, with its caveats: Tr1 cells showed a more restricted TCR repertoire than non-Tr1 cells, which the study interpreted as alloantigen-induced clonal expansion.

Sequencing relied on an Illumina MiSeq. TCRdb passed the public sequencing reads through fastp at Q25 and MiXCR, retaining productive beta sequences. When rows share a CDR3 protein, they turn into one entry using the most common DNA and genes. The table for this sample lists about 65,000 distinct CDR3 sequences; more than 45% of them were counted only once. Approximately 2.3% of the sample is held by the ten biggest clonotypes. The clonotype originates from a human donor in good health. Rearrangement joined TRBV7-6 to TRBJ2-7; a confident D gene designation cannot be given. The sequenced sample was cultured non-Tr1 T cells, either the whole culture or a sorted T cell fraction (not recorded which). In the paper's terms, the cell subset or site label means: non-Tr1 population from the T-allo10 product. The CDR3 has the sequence CASSGSLYEQYF. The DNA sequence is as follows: TGTGCCAGCAGCGGCAGTCTGTACGAGCAGTACTTC.